This TCR beta chain stems from a study of blood T cell repertoires in COVID-19. The CDR3 consists of 15 residues. Germline V gene data show CDR1 as SGDLS and CDR2 as YYNGEE. V was trimmed by 0 bases and J by 9 bases, leaving 13 bases between them. Some clones are missing from TCRdb's copy, which holds only in-frame ones; the method was immunoSEQ multiplex PCR. This sample has around 160,000 clones, with 80% found just once. The specimen sequenced was PBMCs or T cells enriched from blood (not recorded which). This chain connects TRBV9 to TRBJ1-6; D gene unclear. This clonotype was sampled from a woman aged 55-70 years who had recovered from COVID-19. The CDR3 sequence is CASSVVELFGSPLHF. The CDR3 DNA sequence: TGTGCCAGCAGCGTAGTGGAGCTGTTCGGTTCACCCCTCCACTTT.